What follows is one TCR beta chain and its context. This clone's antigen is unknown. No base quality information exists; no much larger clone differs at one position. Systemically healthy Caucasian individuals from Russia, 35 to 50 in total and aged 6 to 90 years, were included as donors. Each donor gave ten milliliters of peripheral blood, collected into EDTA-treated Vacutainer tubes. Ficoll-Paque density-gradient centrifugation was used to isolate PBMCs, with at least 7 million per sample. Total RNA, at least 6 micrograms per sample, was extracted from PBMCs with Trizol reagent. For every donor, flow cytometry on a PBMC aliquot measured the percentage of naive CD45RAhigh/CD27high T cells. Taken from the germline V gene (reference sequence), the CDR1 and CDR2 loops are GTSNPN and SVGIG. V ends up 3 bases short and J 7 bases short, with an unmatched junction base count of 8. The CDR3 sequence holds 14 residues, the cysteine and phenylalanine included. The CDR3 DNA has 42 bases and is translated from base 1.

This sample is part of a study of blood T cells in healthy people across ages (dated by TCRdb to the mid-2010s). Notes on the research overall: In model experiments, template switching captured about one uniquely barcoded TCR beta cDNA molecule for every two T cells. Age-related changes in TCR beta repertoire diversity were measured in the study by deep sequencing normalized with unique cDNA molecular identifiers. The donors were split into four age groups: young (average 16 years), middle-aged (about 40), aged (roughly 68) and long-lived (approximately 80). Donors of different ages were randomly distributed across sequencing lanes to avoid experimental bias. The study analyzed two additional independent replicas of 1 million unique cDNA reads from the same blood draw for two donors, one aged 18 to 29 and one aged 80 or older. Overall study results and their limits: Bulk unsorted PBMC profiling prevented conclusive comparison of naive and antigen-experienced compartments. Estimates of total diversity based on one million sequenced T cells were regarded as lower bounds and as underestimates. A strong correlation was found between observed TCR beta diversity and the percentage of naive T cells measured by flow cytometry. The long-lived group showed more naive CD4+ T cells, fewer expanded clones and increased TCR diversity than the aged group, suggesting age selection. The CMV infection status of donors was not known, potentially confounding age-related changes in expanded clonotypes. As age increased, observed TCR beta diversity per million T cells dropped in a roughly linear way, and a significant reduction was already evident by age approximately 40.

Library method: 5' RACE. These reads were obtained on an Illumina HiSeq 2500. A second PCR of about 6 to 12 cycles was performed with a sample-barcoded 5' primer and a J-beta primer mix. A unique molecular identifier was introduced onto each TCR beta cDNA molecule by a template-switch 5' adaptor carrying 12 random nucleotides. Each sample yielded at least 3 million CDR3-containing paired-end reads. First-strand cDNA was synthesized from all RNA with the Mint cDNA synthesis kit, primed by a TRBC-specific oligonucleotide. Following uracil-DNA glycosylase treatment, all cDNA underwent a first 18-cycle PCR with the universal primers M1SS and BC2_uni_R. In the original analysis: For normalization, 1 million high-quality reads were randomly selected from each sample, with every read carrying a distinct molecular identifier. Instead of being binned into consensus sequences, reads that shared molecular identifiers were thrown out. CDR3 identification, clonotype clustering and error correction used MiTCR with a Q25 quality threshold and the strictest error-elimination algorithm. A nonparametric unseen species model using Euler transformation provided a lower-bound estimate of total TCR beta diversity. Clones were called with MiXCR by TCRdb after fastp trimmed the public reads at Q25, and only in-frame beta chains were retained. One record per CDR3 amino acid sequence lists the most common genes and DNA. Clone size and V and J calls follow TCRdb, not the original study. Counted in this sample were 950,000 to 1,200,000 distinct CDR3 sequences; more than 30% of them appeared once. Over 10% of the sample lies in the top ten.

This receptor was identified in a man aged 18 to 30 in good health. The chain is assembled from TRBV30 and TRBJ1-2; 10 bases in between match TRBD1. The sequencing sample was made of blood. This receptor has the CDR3 CAWRVSRTGGGYTF. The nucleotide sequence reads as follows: TGTGCCTGGAGGGTATCCCGGACAGGGGGTGGCTACACCTTC.